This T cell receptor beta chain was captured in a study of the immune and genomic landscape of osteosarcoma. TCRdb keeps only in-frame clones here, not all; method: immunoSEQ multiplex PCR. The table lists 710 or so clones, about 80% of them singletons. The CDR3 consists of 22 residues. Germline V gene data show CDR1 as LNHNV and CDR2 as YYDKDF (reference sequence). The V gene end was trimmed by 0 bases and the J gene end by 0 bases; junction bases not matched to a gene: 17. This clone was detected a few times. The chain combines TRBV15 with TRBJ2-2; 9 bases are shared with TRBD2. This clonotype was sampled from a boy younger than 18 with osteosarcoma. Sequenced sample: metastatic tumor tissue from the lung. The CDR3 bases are TGTGCCACCAGCAGAGAAAGGACTAGCGCGACGACCCTGGCATCGAACACCGGGGAGCTGTTTTTT. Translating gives CATSRERTSATTLASNTGELFF.